This T cell receptor beta chain derives from a study of blood T cells in healthy people across ages. The people who gave samples were healthy Caucasians from Russia, aged about 6 to 100. V trimming: 1 base; J trimming: 4 bases; junction bases outside the gene matches: 3. The V gene's germline CDR1 is SGHRS and CDR2 YFSETQ. The CDR3 runs 16 residues. Through a sample-barcoded 5' primer and a J-beta primer mix, a second PCR was run for about 7 to 12 cycles. A tag from a template-switch adaptor with 12 random nucleotides marked each cDNA molecule. TCRdb re-analysed the 5' RACE reads in MiXCR, keeping a single row per CDR3 protein. The data contain about 720,000 distinct CDR3 sequences, about 20% of them singletons. Notes on this clonotype: The antigen remains unidentified.

Points from the study as a whole: Naive and antigen-experienced cells could not be conclusively compared, given unsorted PBMCs. Unknown CMV status may confound age-related changes in expanded clones.

The sequencing input was blood. The rearrangement uses TRBV5-1 and TRBJ2-3; 13 bases are shared with TRBD2. This receptor was obtained from a man in his 70s in good health. This chain's CDR3 is CASSLTSGGAPDTQYF. Here the CDR3 DNA reads TGCGCCAGCAGCTTGACTAGCGGGGGGGCCCCAGATACGCAGTATTTT.